The source of this T cell receptor (beta chain) is a study of blood T cell repertoires in COVID-19. For the study at large: Acute and convalescent COVID-19 samples came from the United States, Italy and Spain. The analysed material was cDNA or gDNA that came from T cells, B-cell-depleted T cells, or PBMCs.

Original methodology: Amplifying reference gene primers gave estimates of nucleated cell counts. Repertoires were generated with immunoSEQ multiplex PCR, while TCRdb's copy carries only in-frame clones and drops some. The V and J calls and clone size were taken over from that table, and D and trimming were inferred from the DNA. The sample holds some 150,000 clones, approximately 80% seen once. Material for sequencing was peripheral blood. This sequence was found in a man aged 70 or older with acute or convalescent COVID-19.

CDR3 region: CASSFAQGNGYTF. In DNA form, the CDR3 reads TGTGCCAGCAGTTTCGCTCAGGGCAATGGCTACACCTTC. J is TRBJ1-2 and V is TRBV27; a weak D match, TRBD1 (5 bases). The length of the CDR3 is 13 residues. CDR1 and CDR2 from the germline V gene are MNHEY and SMNVEV (reference sequence). Trimming cost V 3 bases and J 6 bases, with 11 bases left between them.